This T cell receptor beta chain stems from a study of beta chain features in type 1 diabetes. Study context: Over 85,000,000 sorted cells were examined across all samples. Regarding the study as a whole: All four CD4+ subsets of Type 1 diabetes patients contained TCRB CDR3s that were moderately but significantly shorter. Patients' naive, central memory and Treg TCRB repertoires seemed closer to one another than those of healthy donors. There were fewer insertions and more deletions at the VDJ junctions of type 1 diabetes patients.

The germline V and J ends were trimmed by 0 bases and 7 bases, with 11 bases remaining between them. The CDR3 loop spans 14 amino acids. CDR1 SGHRS and CDR2 YFSETQ come from the germline V gene. This clone was seen more than once but under ten times. Its antigen is unidentified. As every portion of the isolated RNA was reverse transcribed, the sequencing read expressed TCRB transcripts. Some clones are missing from TCRdb's copy, which holds only in-frame ones; the method was immunoSEQ multiplex PCR. The profile shows roughly 140,000 clones, 10% of them singletons. The V call is TRBV5-1, the J call TRBJ2-1; D not resolved. Sequencing input: central memory CD4+ T cells from blood. The TCR was taken from a man aged 25-40 years with type 1 diabetes. As DNA, the CDR3 is TGCGCCAGCAGCTTGGGTGGTAATCAGAATGAGCAGTTCTTC. Translation gives CASSLGGNQNEQFF.